This T cell receptor beta chain comes out of a study of blood T cell repertoires in COVID-19. Looking at the study overall: COVID-19 samples from acute and convalescent phases originated in the United States, Italy and Spain. T cells, B-cell-depleted T cells, or PBMCs provided the cDNA or gDNA that served as material.

There are 14 residues in the CDR3. Germline V gene sequence: CDR1 GTSNPN, CDR2 SVGIG (reference sequence). Trimming stripped 3 bases from V and 8 bases from J, with 17 bases between. Authors' data handling: Reference gene primer amplification gave nucleated cell count estimates. Using immunoSEQ multiplex PCR, the repertoire was profiled, and TCRdb retains in-frame clones only, with some absent. For V, J and clone size, that table is used; D and trimming come from the DNA. The sample holds tens of thousands of clones, approximately 88% seen once. The clonotype comes from a young man with acute or convalescent COVID-19. Sequencing was done on a sample of peripheral blood. This chain links TRBV30 with TRBJ1-5; a possible D gene is TRBD1 (5 bases). In DNA form, the CDR3 reads TGTGCCTGGAGCCGTATTCGAGGAGGGGAGCCCCAGCATTTT. It codes for CAWSRIRGGEPQHF.